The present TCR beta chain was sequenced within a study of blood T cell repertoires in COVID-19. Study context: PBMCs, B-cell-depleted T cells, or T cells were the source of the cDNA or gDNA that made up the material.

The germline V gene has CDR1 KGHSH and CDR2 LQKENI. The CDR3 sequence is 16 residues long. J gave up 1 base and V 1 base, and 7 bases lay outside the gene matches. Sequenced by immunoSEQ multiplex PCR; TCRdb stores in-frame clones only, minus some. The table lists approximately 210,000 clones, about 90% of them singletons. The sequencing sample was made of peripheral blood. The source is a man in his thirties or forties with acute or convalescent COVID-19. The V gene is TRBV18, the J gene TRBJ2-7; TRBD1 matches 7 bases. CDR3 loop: CASSPRNRGHSYEQYF. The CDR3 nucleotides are TGTGCCAGCTCACCACGCAACAGGGGTCATTCCTACGAGCAGTACTTC.